Following are 28 T cell receptor beta chains from one sample sequenced in a study of blood T cell repertoires in COVID-19. Profiled with immunoSEQ multiplex PCR; TCRdb holds only in-frame clones, not every one. The table includes over 250,000 clones, 91% detected once. The specimen was peripheral blood. Receptors originate from a person aged 18 to 30 with COVID-19, enrolled during active disease.

The chain carries TRBV28 and TRBJ2-1; 11 positions match TRBD2. The V gene's germline CDR1 is MDHEN and CDR2 SYDVKM. The CDR3 is 14 residues long. The V gene end was trimmed by 2 bases and the J gene end by 9 bases; junction bases not matched to a gene: 3. The CDR3 DNA sequence: TGTGCCAGCAGTTTAACTAGCGGGGGCCGTGAGCAGTTCTTC. This codes for CASSLTSGGREQFF.

V is TRBV6-4 and J is TRBJ2-3, with 7 bases matching TRBD2. The CDR3 sequence is 15 residues long. J was trimmed by 1 base and V by 4 bases; bases with no gene match: 5. Germline lookup yields CDR1 MRHNA and CDR2 SNTAGT. This CDR3 is CASSVSGGGTDTQYF. In DNA form, the CDR3 reads TGTGCCAGCAGTGTGTCGGGAGGTGGCACAGATACGCAGTATTTT.

This chain connects TRBV9 to TRBJ2-1, with 8 bases identical to TRBD2. There are 16 residues in the CDR3. Germline lookup yields CDR1 SGDLS and CDR2 YYNGEE. The ends lost 1 base at V and 3 bases at J; junction bases unmatched: 6. The CDR3 here is CASSVSSAGDYNEQFF. CDR3 nucleotide sequence: TGTGCCAGCAGCGTATCCTCAGCGGGAGACTACAATGAGCAGTTCTTC.

The V call is TRBV2, the J call TRBJ1-1; no definite D call. Germline V gene data show CDR1 as SNHLY and CDR2 as FYNNEI. The CDR3 is 16 amino acids. V lost 4 bases to trimming and J lost 0 bases, with 15 bases between them. In DNA, the CDR3 is TGTGCCAGCAGTGGTTCCCGGGATGTGCTGAACACTGAAGCTTTCTTT. It translates to CASSGSRDVLNTEAFF.

The rearrangement joins TRBV5-4 to TRBJ2-1; tentatively, D is TRBD2 (6 bases). The CDR3 sequence is 16 residues long. Germline assignment: CDR1 SGHNT and CDR2 YYREEE (reference sequence). Between the trimmed V and J ends, which lost 4 bases and 3 bases, there was a span of 17 bases. This chain's CDR3 is CASSLLGTYYYNEQFF. The CDR3 DNA reads TGTGCCAGCAGCCTTCTCGGGACTTATTACTACAATGAGCAGTTCTTC.

The rearrangement joins TRBV6-5 to TRBJ1-4; 10 nucleotides match TRBD1. The trim removed 5 bases at V and 6 bases at J, leaving 6 bases unmatched. The CDR3 runs 15 residues. Germline-derived CDR1 and CDR2 are MNHEY and SVGAGI. The CDR3 bases are TGTGCCAGCAGTATGGGACAGGGGAGGGATGAAAAACTGTTTTTT. Its protein is CASSMGQGRDEKLFF.

The V gene is TRBV10-3, the J gene TRBJ2-1; D is possibly TRBD2 (5 bases). The CDR3 consists of 16 residues. CDR1 ENHRY and CDR2 SYGVKD come from the germline V gene. The V end was cut by 2 bases, the J end by 0 bases, with 11 bases between. The CDR3 sequence is CAISEDYDTSYNEQFF. The CDR3, as DNA: TGTGCCATCAGTGAGGACTATGACACCTCCTACAATGAGCAGTTCTTC.

V is TRBV2 and J is TRBJ2-3; D is perhaps TRBD2 (5 bases). The V gene lost 7 bases and the J gene lost 0 bases, with 11 bases spanning the gap. Germline values: CDR1 SNHLY, CDR2 FYNNEI. CDR3 length equals 14 residues. The DNA of the CDR3 is TGTGCCAGCATAAGGAGCGGTAGCACAGATACGCAGTATTTT. Residues: CASIRSGSTDTQYF.

V usage is TRBV18 and J usage is TRBJ2-1, with TRBD2 identical over 10 bases. CDR1 is KGHSH and CDR2 is LQKENI in the germline V gene. Trimming at V came to 3 bases and at J to 2 bases, leaving 7 bases not matched to a gene. CDR3 length: 17 amino acids. CDR3 nucleotide sequence: TGTGCCAGCTCACCCGTGACTAGCGGGCGTGCCTACAATGAGCAGTTCTTC. Translation gives CASSPVTSGRAYNEQFF. Based on the CDR3 plus reference TRBV18 and TRBJ2-1, the full variable domain is NAGVMQNPRHLVRRRGQEARLRCSPMKGHSHVYWYRQLPEEGLKFMVYLQKENIIDESGMPKERFSAEFPKEGPSILRIQQVVRGDSAAYFCASSPVTSGRAYNEQFFGPGTRLTVL.

This clone was counted a single time. CDR3 loop: CSVEATSGGYNEQFF. The CDR3 region has the DNA TGCAGCGTTGAAGCGACTAGCGGGGGATACAATGAGCAGTTCTTC. This rearrangement joins TRBV29-1 to TRBJ2-1; 12 bases agree with TRBD2. The CDR3 consists of 15 residues. CDR1 and CDR2 from the germline V gene are SQVTM and ANQGSEA. The V and J ends lost 1 base and 4 bases, in that order; junction bases with no gene match: 2.

The chain uses TRBV7-9 and TRBJ1-4, with 7 bases matching TRBD1. V gave up 2 bases and J gave up 6 bases; unmatched junction bases: 18. CDR1 is SEHNR, CDR2 FQNEAQ, per germline (reference sequence). The CDR3 is made up of 19 amino acids. The CDR3 spells CASSLSAILKGQIDEKLFF. In DNA, the CDR3 is TGTGCCAGCAGCTTATCGGCTATCTTAAAGGGACAGATTGATGAAAAACTGTTTTTT.

This sequence joins TRBV11-3 and TRBJ2-2; D is possibly TRBD1 (5 bases). CDR1 and CDR2 (germline): SGHNT, YENEEA. The V and J ends lost 3 bases and 8 bases respectively, with 13 bases between them. The CDR3 is made up of 14 amino acids. The CDR3 DNA sequence: TGTGCCAGCAGCTTCACCGCCAGGGATGGGGAGCTGTTTTTT. Its protein is CASSFTARDGELFF.

This chain's CDR3 is CASSIEGAGSQPQHF. The CDR3, as DNA: TGTGCCAGTAGTATAGAGGGGGCCGGAAGTCAGCCCCAGCATTTT. This rearrangement joins TRBV19 to TRBJ1-5, with D tentatively TRBD1 (6 bases). CDR1 and CDR2 (germline): LNHDA, SQIVND (reference sequence). V gave up 0 bases and J gave up 6 bases, with 12 bases separating them. This CDR3 spans 15 amino acids.

The gene calls are TRBV7-2 and TRBJ1-4, with a tentative D call TRBD1 (5 bases). V gave up 4 bases and J gave up 5 bases, with 14 bases separating them. The CDR3 has 15 residues. Germline lookup yields CDR1 SGHTA and CDR2 FQGNSA. CDR3 protein: CASSSQGSHNEKLFF. CDR3 sequence (DNA): TGTGCCAGCAGCTCTCAGGGCAGTCACAATGAAAAACTGTTTTTT.

The chain links TRBV9 to TRBJ2-7; possibly TRBD2 for D (7 bases). The CDR3 spans 15 residues. Germline V CDR1 and CDR2: SGDLS, YYNGEE. Trimming took 0 bases from V and 5 from J, leaving 15 bases between them. Here the CDR3 DNA reads TGTGCCAGCAGCGTAGGAGGGGGGGCCGGGGACGAGCAGTACTTC. It is translated as CASSVGGGAGDEQYF.

This sequence joins TRBV24-1 and TRBJ2-3; no reliable D call. V gave up 1 base and J gave up 3 bases, with 13 bases separating them. This CDR3 region has 16 residues. The germline CDR1 and CDR2 sequences are KGHDR and SFDVKD. The DNA for the CDR3 is TGTGCCACCAGTGATTTCGGCAGGTCTGTTACAGATACGCAGTATTTT. Protein: CATSDFGRSVTDTQYF.

The chain couples TRBV29-1 to TRBJ2-3, with 9 bases fitting TRBD1. V trimming: 4 bases; J trimming: 5 bases; junction bases outside the gene matches: 4. Germline lookup yields CDR1 SQVTM and CDR2 ANQGSEA. The CDR3 covers 13 residues. The CDR3, as DNA: TGCAGCGTTGGGACAGGGGCAGGAGATACGCAGTATTTT. Translation: CSVGTGAGDTQYF.

This clone was seen only once. The V call is TRBV5-1, the J call TRBJ1-2; perhaps TRBD1 as D (5 bases). In germline, CDR1 is SGHRS, CDR2 YFSETQ. V was clipped by 0 bases and J by 4 bases, with 13 bases between them. The CDR3 sequence is 15 residues long. The DNA of the CDR3 is TGCGCCAGCAGCTTGGTTCAGGGTGTAGGCTATGGCTACACCTTC. It specifies CASSLVQGVGYGYTF.

As DNA, the CDR3 is TGTGCCAGCAGCCAAGGTATAGGACAGGGTTACGATGAGCAGTTCTTC. Translated, it gives CASSQGIGQGYDEQFF. The rearrangement uses TRBV4-2 and TRBJ2-1; TRBD1 agrees at 8 bases. The V gene's germline CDR1 is LGHNA and CDR2 YNFKEQ. V shed 1 base, J shed 8 bases, and the junction held 10 bases outside the gene matches. CDR3 length equals 16 residues.

V usage is TRBV29-1 and J usage is TRBJ1-1; TRBD1 is a possible D gene (5 bases). Trimming removed 3 bases from V and 0 bases from J, with 8 bases in between. Germline V CDR1 and CDR2: SQVTM, ANQGSEA. There are 13 residues in the CDR3. The CDR3 loop is CSVERDLNTEAFF. The DNA of the CDR3 is TGCAGCGTTGAGCGGGACCTGAACACTGAAGCTTTCTTT.

The chain has TRBV6-1 and TRBJ2-1, with TRBD1 as a possible D gene (6 bases). The CDR3 loop spans 15 amino acids. Looked up from germline, CDR1 is MNHNS and CDR2 is SASEGT. Trimming pared 0 bases from V and 5 bases from J, leaving 11 bases between. CDR3 sequence (DNA): TGTGCCAGCAGTGAAGCGGCAGGGGCCCACAATGAGCAGTTCTTC. Protein: CASSEAAGAHNEQFF.

The chain couples TRBV7-6 to TRBJ1-1; 7 nucleotides match TRBD1. The CDR3 runs to 16 residues. CDR1 and CDR2 from the germline V gene are SGHVS and FNYEAQ. The junction had 10 bases not matched to a gene; V was cut back by 4 bases and J by 2 bases. CDR3 sequence (DNA): TGTGCCAGCAGCTCGCTCCCCGGGACAGCAAACACTGAAGCTTTCTTT. Amino acid sequence: CASSSLPGTANTEAFF.

This clone appeared once. This CDR3 is also generated by other DNA sequences in the sample. This chain links TRBV9 with TRBJ2-3; TRBD2 matches at 10 bases. The CDR3 spans 14 residues. V lost 3 bases, J lost 3 bases, and 1 base stayed unmatched. Germline lookup yields CDR1 SGDLS and CDR2 YYNGEE. The CDR3, as DNA: TGTGCCAGCAGCGCTAGCGGGAGAACAGATACGCAGTATTTT. Protein sequence: CASSASGRTDTQYF.

This chain links TRBV19 with TRBJ1-2; no firm D call. This CDR3 is built from 14 residues. Germline assignment: CDR1 LNHDA and CDR2 SQIVND (reference sequence). Between the trimmed V and J ends, which lost 5 bases and 7 bases, there was a span of 17 bases. The chain's CDR3 is CASSRAVQTGGYTF. CDR3 bases: TGTGCCAGTAGTCGAGCCGTTCAAACGGGTGGCTACACCTTC.

The chain has TRBV28 and TRBJ2-1; the D gene is possibly TRBD2 (6 bases). The CDR3 is 16 residues long. The germline gives CDR1 MDHEN, CDR2 SYDVKM. V gave up 2 bases and J gave up 0 bases, with 11 bases separating them. In DNA, the CDR3 is TGTGCCAGCAGTTTAAATAGCGGTACCTCCTACAATGAGCAGTTCTTC. Its translation is CASSLNSGTSYNEQFF. The whole variable domain, remainder taken from reference TRBV28 and TRBJ2-1, is DVKVTQSSRYLVKRTGEKVFLECVQDMDHENMFWYRQDPGLGLRLIYFSYDVKMKEKGDIPEGYSVSREKKERFSLILESASTNQTSMYLCASSLNSGTSYNEQFFGPGTRLTVL.

The chain recombines TRBV28 with TRBJ2-2; perhaps TRBD1 as D (5 bases). Germline CDR1 MDHEN, CDR2 SYDVKM. The CDR3 spans 16 residues. Trimming left V 3 bases short and J 1 base short, with 12 bases between. The CDR3 protein is CASSLRTGLNTGELFF. The CDR3 region has the DNA TGTGCCAGCAGTTTGAGAACAGGTTTGAACACCGGGGAGCTGTTTTTT.

The chain couples TRBV19 to TRBJ2-7; D is uncertain. V was clipped by 3 bases and J by 6 bases, with 15 bases between them. Germline V gene sequence: CDR1 LNHDA, CDR2 SQIVND (reference sequence). CDR3 length: 14 amino acids. The CDR3 sequence is CASSITRLPAEQYF. The CDR3 DNA sequence: TGTGCCAGTAGTATCACGCGACTCCCAGCCGAGCAGTACTTC.

J is TRBJ2-2 and V is TRBV11-2; D may be TRBD2 (5 bases). The CDR3 has 14 residues. V was pared by 3 bases and J by 1 base, with 6 bases between. Germline assignment: CDR1 SGHAT and CDR2 FQNNGV. In nucleotides, the CDR3 is TGTGCCAGCAGCTTGGAGGTGAACACCGGGGAGCTGTTTTTT. Protein sequence: CASSLEVNTGELFF.